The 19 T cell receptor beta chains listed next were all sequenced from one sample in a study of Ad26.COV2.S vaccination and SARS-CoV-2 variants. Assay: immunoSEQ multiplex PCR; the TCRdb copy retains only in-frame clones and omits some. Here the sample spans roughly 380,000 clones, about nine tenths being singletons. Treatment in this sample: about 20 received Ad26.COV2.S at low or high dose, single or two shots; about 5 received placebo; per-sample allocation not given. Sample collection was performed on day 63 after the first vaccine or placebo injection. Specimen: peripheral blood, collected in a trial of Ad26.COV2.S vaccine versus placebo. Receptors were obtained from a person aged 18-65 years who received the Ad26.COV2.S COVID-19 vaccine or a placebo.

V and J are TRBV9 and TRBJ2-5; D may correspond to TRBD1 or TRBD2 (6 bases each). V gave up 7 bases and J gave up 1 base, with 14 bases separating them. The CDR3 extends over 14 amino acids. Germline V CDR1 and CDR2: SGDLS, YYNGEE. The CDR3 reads CASAGRGVQETQYF. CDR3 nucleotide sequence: TGTGCCAGCGCCGGAAGGGGGGTCCAAGAGACCCAGTACTTC. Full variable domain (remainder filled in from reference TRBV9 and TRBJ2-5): DSGVTQTPKHLITATGQRVTLRCSPRSGDLSVYWYQQSLDQGLQFLIQYYNGEERAKGNILERFSAQQFPDLHSELNLSSLELGDSALYFCASAGRGVQETQYFGPGTRLLVL.

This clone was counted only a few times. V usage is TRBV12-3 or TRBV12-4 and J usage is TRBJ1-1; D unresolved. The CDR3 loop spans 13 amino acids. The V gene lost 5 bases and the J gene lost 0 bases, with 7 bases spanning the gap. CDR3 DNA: TGTGCCAGCAGTCAGGTCATGAACACTGAAGCTTTCTTT. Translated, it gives CASSQVMNTEAFF.

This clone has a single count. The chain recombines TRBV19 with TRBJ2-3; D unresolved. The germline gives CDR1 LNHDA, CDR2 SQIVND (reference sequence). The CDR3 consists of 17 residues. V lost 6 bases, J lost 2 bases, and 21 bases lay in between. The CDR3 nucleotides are TGTGCCAGTAGACCCAGTTTGGCAGGCCCCCACACAGATACGCAGTATTTT. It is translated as CASRPSLAGPHTDTQYF.

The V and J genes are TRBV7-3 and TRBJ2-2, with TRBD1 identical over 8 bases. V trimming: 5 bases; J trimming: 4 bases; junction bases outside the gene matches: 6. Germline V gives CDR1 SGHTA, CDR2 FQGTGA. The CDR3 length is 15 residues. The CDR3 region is CASSADRAGTGELFF. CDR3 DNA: TGTGCCAGCAGCGCGGACAGGGCGGGCACCGGGGAGCTGTTTTTT.

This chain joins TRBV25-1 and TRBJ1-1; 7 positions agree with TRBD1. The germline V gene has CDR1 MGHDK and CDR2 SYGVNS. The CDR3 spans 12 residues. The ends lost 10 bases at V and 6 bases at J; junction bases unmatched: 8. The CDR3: CATCTGVSEAFF. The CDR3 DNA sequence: TGTGCCACCTGTACAGGGGTCTCTGAAGCTTTCTTT.

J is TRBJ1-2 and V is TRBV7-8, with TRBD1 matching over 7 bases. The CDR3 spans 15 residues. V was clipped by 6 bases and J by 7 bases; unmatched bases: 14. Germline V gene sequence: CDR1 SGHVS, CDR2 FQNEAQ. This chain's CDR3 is CASSRTRAQGSGYTF. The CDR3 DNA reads TGTGCCAGCAGTCGCACCCGCGCACAGGGGTCTGGCTACACCTTC.

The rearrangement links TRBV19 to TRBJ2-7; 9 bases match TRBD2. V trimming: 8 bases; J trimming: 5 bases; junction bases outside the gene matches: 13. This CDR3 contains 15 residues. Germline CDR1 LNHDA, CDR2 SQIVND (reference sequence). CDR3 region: CASSSRGGALHEQYF. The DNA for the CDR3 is TGTGCCAGTTCCTCACGCGGGGGGGCGCTCCACGAGCAGTACTTC. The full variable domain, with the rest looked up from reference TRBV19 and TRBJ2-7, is DGGITQSPKYLFRKEGQNVTLSCEQNLNHDAMYWYRQDPGQGLRLIYYSQIVNDFQKGDIAEGYSVSREKKESFPLTVTSAQKNPTAFYLCASSSRGGALHEQYFGPGTRLTVT.

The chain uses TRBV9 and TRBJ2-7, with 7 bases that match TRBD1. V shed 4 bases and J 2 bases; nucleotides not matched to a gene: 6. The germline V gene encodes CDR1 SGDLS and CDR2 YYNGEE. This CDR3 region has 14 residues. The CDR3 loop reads CASSTRDSPYEQYF. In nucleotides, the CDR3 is TGTGCCAGCAGCACCCGGGACAGCCCCTACGAGCAGTACTTC.

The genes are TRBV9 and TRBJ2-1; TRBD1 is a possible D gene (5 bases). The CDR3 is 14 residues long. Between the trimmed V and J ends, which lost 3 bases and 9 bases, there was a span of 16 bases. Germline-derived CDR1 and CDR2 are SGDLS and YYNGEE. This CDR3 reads CASSARVSLSEQFF. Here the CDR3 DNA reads TGTGCCAGCAGCGCCAGGGTTAGCCTCAGTGAGCAGTTCTTC.

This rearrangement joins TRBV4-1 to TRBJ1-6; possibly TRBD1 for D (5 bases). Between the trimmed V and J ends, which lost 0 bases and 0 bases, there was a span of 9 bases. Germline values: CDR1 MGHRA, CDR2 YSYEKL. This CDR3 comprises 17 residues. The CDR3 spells CASSQEGESSYNSPLHF. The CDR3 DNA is TGCGCCAGCAGCCAAGAAGGGGAGAGCTCCTATAATTCACCCCTCCACTTT.

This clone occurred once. The CDR3 bases are TGTGCCAGCAGCGTATTGGGACTAGCGGGGTCGTACCAAGAGACCCAGTACTTC. It codes for CASSVLGLAGSYQETQYF. The J gene is TRBJ2-5, the V gene TRBV9, with 13 bases fitting TRBD2. CDR1 is SGDLS, CDR2 YYNGEE, per germline. Germline trimming cut 1 base from V and 0 bases from J; bases unmatched to any gene: 6. This CDR3 is 18 amino acids long.

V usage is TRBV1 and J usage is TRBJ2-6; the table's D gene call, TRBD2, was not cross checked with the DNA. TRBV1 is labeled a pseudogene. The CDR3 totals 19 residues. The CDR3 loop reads CTSSQVGGRKISGANVLTF. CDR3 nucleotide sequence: TGCACCAGCAGCCAAGTCGGGGGACGTAAGATCTCTGGGGCCAACGTCCTGACTTTC.

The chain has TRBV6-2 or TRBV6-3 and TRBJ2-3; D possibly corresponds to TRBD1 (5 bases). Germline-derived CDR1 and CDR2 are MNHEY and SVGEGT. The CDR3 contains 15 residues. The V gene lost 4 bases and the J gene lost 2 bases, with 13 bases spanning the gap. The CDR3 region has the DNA TGTGCCAGCAGTTTGGCCAGGACAAACACAGATACGCAGTATTTT. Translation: CASSLARTNTDTQYF.

The CDR3 region has the DNA TGTGCCAGCAGTTCCGCGGGACAGGCATATGGCTACACCTTC. It yields the protein CASSSAGQAYGYTF. The chain recombines TRBV6-2 or TRBV6-3 with TRBJ1-2; TRBD1 aligns across 8 bases. V was clipped by 4 bases and J by 5 bases; unmatched bases: 6. The CDR3 sequence is 14 residues long. In germline, CDR1 is MNHEY, CDR2 SVGEGT.

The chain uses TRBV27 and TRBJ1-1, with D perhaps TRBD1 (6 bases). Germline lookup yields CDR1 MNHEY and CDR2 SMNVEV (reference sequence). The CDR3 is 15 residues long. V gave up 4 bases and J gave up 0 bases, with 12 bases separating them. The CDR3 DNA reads TGTGCCAGCAGTTCCCTACAGGGCATGAACACTGAAGCTTTCTTT. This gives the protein CASSSLQGMNTEAFF.

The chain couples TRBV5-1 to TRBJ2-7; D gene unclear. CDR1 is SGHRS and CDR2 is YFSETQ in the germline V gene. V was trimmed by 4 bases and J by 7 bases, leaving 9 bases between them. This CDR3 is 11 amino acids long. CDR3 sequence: CASSLDEEQYF. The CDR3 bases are TGCGCCAGCAGCCTAGACGAAGAGCAGTACTTC.

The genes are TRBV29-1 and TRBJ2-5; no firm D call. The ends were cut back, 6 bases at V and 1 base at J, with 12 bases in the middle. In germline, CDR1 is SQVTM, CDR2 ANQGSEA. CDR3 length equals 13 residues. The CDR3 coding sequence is TGCAGCGTATCTTGGGGTCCCCAAGAGACCCAGTACTTC. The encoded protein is CSVSWGPQETQYF.

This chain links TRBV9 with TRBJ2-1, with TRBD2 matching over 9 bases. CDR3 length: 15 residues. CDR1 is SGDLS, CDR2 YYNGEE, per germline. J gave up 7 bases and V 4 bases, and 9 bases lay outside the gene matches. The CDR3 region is CASSSGTSRGNEQFF. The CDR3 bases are TGTGCCAGCAGCTCCGGGACTAGCAGGGGGAATGAGCAGTTCTTC.

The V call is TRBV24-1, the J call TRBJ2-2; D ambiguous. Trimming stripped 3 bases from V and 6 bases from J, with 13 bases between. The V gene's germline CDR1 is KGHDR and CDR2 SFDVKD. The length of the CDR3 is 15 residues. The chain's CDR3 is CATSDPRTSSGELFF. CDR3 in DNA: TGTGCCACCAGTGATCCACGGACCTCCTCCGGGGAGCTGTTTTTT.